The clone carrying this TCR beta chain has a handful of counts. Its antigen remains unknown. This record belongs to a study of CD8+ T cells in alopecia areata. Whole-study results and caveats: Unlike in mice, where it was clearer, TCR sharing across patients was less clear, possibly HLA-related.

TCR sequencing used cDNA made by reverse transcription of extracted RNA. Generated by immunoSEQ multiplex PCR, the TCRdb table keeps only in-frame clones and is missing some. The sample has 90,000 to 130,000 clones; 45% to 60% are singletons. Collection of lesional scalp punch biopsies and peripheral blood was performed in alopecia areata patients. Sorting from PBMCs produced CD4+ and CD8+ T cells. This CDR3 comprises 16 residues. Germline CDR1 SQVTM, CDR2 ANQGSEA. V was shortened by 8 bases and J by 1 base, with 21 bases between the two germline ends. The source is a human donor with alopecia areata. The rearrangement links TRBV29-1 to TRBJ2-1; perhaps TRBD2 as D (6 bases). Material for sequencing was NKG2D-low CD8+ T cells sorted from blood. The CDR3 protein is CSTEPGATLSYNEQFF. CDR3 nucleotide sequence: TGCAGCACAGAACCGGGAGCCACGTTATCCTACAATGAGCAGTTCTTC.